This TCR beta chain is from a study of blood T cell repertoires in COVID-19. Whole-study context: Samples representing acute and convalescent COVID-19 were sourced from the United States, Italy and Spain. T cells, B-cell-depleted T cells, or PBMCs provided the cDNA or gDNA that served as material.

Data came from immunoSEQ multiplex PCR; TCRdb stores just in-frame clones and leaves some out. The repertoire holds a few hundred thousand clones, with 70% to 90% as singletons. Individuals aged 18 to 89 years were recruited from about two dozen US areas. Assignments of participants to cohorts depended upon their own reported clinical history. The CDR3 length is 15 residues. Trimming pared 2 bases from V and 5 bases from J, leaving 16 bases between. Germline V gives CDR1 SGDLS, CDR2 YYNGEE. The sequence was obtained from a woman between 50 and 59 years old who had been exposed to COVID-19. The genes are TRBV9 and TRBJ2-5, with D perhaps TRBD1 (5 bases). The specimen was PBMCs or T cells enriched from blood (not recorded which). The CDR3: CASSVSSGYSETQYF. The CDR3 bases are TGTGCCAGCAGCGTTTCTTCAGGGTATTCGGAGACCCAGTACTTC. The full variable domain, its missing parts supplied by reference TRBV9 and TRBJ2-5, is DSGVTQTPKHLITATGQRVTLRCSPRSGDLSVYWYQQSLDQGLQFLIQYYNGEERAKGNILERFSAQQFPDLHSELNLSSLELGDSALYFCASSVSSGYSETQYFGPGTRLLVL.